A selection of T cell receptor beta chains follows, all from one sample in a study of T cells after yellow fever vaccination. TCRdb passed the 5' RACE reads through MiXCR, listing each CDR3 protein once. The sample includes about 99,000 distinct CDR3 sequences, approximately 5.5% seen only once; the top ten take roughly two fifths. Sequenced here: CD8+ T cells sorted from PBMCs, sampled 10 days after the yellow fever booster vaccination. These receptors were obtained from a man aged 18 to 35 who received the YFV17D yellow fever vaccine. Each CDR3 is given with its conserved first and last residue. A D gene is named only where the DNA matches it firmly. Size values are once, few and many counts, or a class for expanded clones, and some rows have none.

D: .
size: few
J: TRBJ2-1
V: TRBV20-1
DNA: TGCAGTGCCAGCCCCCTGGGGCGCAGCTCCTACAATGAGCAGTTCTTC
CDR3: CSASPLGRSSYNEQFF

D: TRBD1
size: .
J: TRBJ1-5
V: TRBV12-3/TRBV12-4
DNA: TGTGCCAGCAGCCCCACAGGGGCAAGGCAGCCCCAGCATTTT
CDR3: CASSPTGARQPQHF

D: TRBD2
size: many
J: TRBJ2-1
V: TRBV7-6
DNA: TGTGCCAGCAGCTTAGCTCCCGGGGGGGCCCTCAATGAGCAGTTCTTC
CDR3: CASSLAPGGALNEQFF

D: TRBD1
size: .
J: TRBJ2-1
V: TRBV7-2
DNA: TGTGCCAGCAGCTCACGGGACAGGTTATACAATGAGCAGTTCTTC
CDR3: CASSSRDRLYNEQFF

D: .
size: few
J: TRBJ1-1
V: TRBV27
DNA: TGTGCCAGCAGTTTATCAACGGGGCACACTGAAGCTTTCTTT
CDR3: CASSLSTGHTEAFF

D: .
size: .
J: TRBJ2-7
V: TRBV7-8
DNA: TGTGCCAGCAGCGCAGCAACAGGGTTTACCTACGAGCAGTACTTC
CDR3: CASSAATGFTYEQYF

D: .
size: .
J: TRBJ2-1
V: TRBV11-2
DNA: TGTGCCAGCAGCTTAGCACTGGTGGATGAGCAGTTCTTC
CDR3: CASSLALVDEQFF

D: TRBD1
size: few
J: TRBJ2-7
V: TRBV6-5
DNA: TGTGCCAGCCAATACACAGGGGGCGAAATCTACGAGCAGTACTTC
CDR3: CASQYTGGEIYEQYF

D: TRBD2
size: few
J: TRBJ2-7
V: TRBV12-3/TRBV12-4
DNA: TGTGCCAGCAGTTTGAGGGAGGGAACCTACGAGCAGTACTTC
CDR3: CASSLREGTYEQYF

D: .
size: many
J: TRBJ2-1
V: TRBV9
DNA: TGTGCCAGCAGCCCAGGGGGGGTGGGTTACAATGAGCAGTTCTTC
CDR3: CASSPGGVGYNEQFF

D: .
size: few
J: TRBJ2-5
V: TRBV7-9
DNA: TGTGCCAGCAGCTTCGAGGGGAGTTTGGAGACCCAGTACTTC
CDR3: CASSFEGSLETQYF

D: .
size: few
J: TRBJ2-3
V: TRBV6-2/TRBV6-3
DNA: TGTGCCAGCAGTTACTACCGGAGCACAGATACGCAGTATTTT
CDR3: CASSYYRSTDTQYF

D: .
size: many
J: TRBJ2-7
V: TRBV23-1
DNA: TGCGCCAGCAATTTACAGTCCTCCTACGAGCAGTACTTC
CDR3: CASNLQSSYEQYF

D: .
size: many
J: TRBJ2-1
V: TRBV4-3
DNA: TGCGCCAGCAGCCAGGGGCCGGGGGACAGACTTCACAATGAGCAGTTCTTC
CDR3: CASSQGPGDRLHNEQFF

D: TRBD2
size: many
J: TRBJ2-1
V: TRBV7-9
DNA: TGTGCCAGCAGCTCGGGACTAGTTCTTTACAATGAGCAGTTCTTC
CDR3: CASSSGLVLYNEQFF

D: .
size: many
J: TRBJ2-1
V: TRBV5-1
DNA: TGCGCCAGCGGGGGGAATGAGCAGTTCTTC
CDR3: CASGGNEQFF

D: .
size: few
J: TRBJ1-4
V: TRBV5-5
DNA: TGTGCCAGCAGCTTGGGGGCGGACCCTAATGAAAAACTGTTTTTT
CDR3: CASSLGADPNEKLFF

D: .
size: .
J: TRBJ2-5
V: TRBV7-6
DNA: TGTGCCAGCAGCTTAGCTCAAAGGGTCCAAGAGACCCAGTACTTC
CDR3: CASSLAQRVQETQYF

D: TRBD1
size: few
J: TRBJ1-2
V: TRBV11-2
DNA: TGTGCCAGCAGTCCCTCGGGACAGGGTGATATCTTCTACTATGGCTACACCTTC
CDR3: CASSPSGQGDIFYYGYTF

D: .
size: few
J: TRBJ1-2
V: TRBV20-1
DNA: TGCAGTGCTAAGTCAGGCTTGGACAGCGCTCCCTATGGCTACACCTTC
CDR3: CSAKSGLDSAPYGYTF

D: TRBD2
size: .
J: TRBJ2-3
V: TRBV9
DNA: TGTGCCAGCAGCGCCCCGGTGGGGCGGGAGTACACAGATACGCAGTATTTT
CDR3: CASSAPVGREYTDTQYF

D: TRBD1
size: few
J: TRBJ1-4
V: TRBV6-5
DNA: TGTGCCAGCAGAGGGACAGGGTATGAAAAACTGTTTTTT
CDR3: CASRGTGYEKLFF

D: TRBD2
size: few
J: TRBJ2-1
V: TRBV6-5
DNA: TGTGCCAGCAGTTACACACTAGCGGGGGCCTCCTACAATGAGCAGTTCTTC
CDR3: CASSYTLAGASYNEQFF

D: TRBD1
size: few
J: TRBJ2-1
V: TRBV5-1
DNA: TGCGCCAGCAGCTACGACAGGGGGCGCGAGAATGAGCAGTTCTTC
CDR3: CASSYDRGRENEQFF

D: .
size: few
J: TRBJ1-1
V: TRBV19
DNA: TGTGCCAGTAGTAAAAGCGGGCGGGGGAACACTGAAGCTTTCTTT
CDR3: CASSKSGRGNTEAFF

D: .
size: few
J: TRBJ2-2
V: TRBV4-1
DNA: TGCGCCAGCAGCCAAAGGGGCATTCAGAACACCGGGGAGCTGTTTTTT
CDR3: CASSQRGIQNTGELFF

D: .
size: many
J: TRBJ2-7
V: TRBV12-5
DNA: TGTGCTAGTGGTTTGGTATTGGGCTTAGAGCAGTACTTC
CDR3: CASGLVLGLEQYF

D: .
size: few
J: TRBJ2-1
V: TRBV7-9
DNA: TGTGCCAGCAGCCGCCAGGGACTCACGAGCTCCTACAATGAGCAGTTCTTC
CDR3: CASSRQGLTSSYNEQFF

D: .
size: .
J: TRBJ1-2
V: TRBV12-5
DNA: TGTGCTAGTGGTTTGGAAAGGGATGGCTACACCTTC
CDR3: CASGLERDGYTF

D: .
size: .
J: TRBJ1-1
V: TRBV7-8
DNA: TGTGCCAGCAGCTTAGGGAGGGTTGACACTGAAGCTTTCTTT
CDR3: CASSLGRVDTEAFF

D: TRBD1
size: .
J: TRBJ2-7
V: TRBV5-6
DNA: TGTGCCAGCAGCCCGGCGGCAGGGGGCTCCTACGAGCAGTACTTC
CDR3: CASSPAAGGSYEQYF

D: .
size: few
J: TRBJ2-2
V: TRBV9
DNA: TGTGCCAGCAGCGGCACCCCAGGGATGGCCGGGGAGCTGTTTTTT
CDR3: CASSGTPGMAGELFF

D: .
size: many
J: TRBJ2-1
V: TRBV27
DNA: TGTGCCAGCAGTCCCGGCAGGGGGGCCTACAATGAGCAGTTCTTC
CDR3: CASSPGRGAYNEQFF

D: .
size: many
J: TRBJ2-1
V: TRBV5-4
DNA: TGTGCCAGCAGCTTGGGCAGGAATGAGCAGTTCTTC
CDR3: CASSLGRNEQFF

D: TRBD1
size: .
J: TRBJ2-1
V: TRBV6-5
DNA: TGTGCCAGCAGTTACAGGGCACAGGGGGCGAGGGATGAGCAGTTCTTC
CDR3: CASSYRAQGARDEQFF

D: .
size: .
J: TRBJ1-2
V: TRBV15
DNA: TGTGCCACCAGCAGAGAGGGGCAGGTAGCCTATGGCTACACCTTC
CDR3: CATSREGQVAYGYTF

D: .
size: few
J: TRBJ1-1
V: TRBV29-1
DNA: TGCAGCGTTGGCCCAGGGGAATTCGGTGAAGCTTTCTTT
CDR3: CSVGPGEFGEAFF

D: TRBD2
size: few
J: TRBJ2-3
V: TRBV29-1
DNA: TGCAGCGTTGAGCCCAGCGGGGGGTTAGATACGCAGTATTTT
CDR3: CSVEPSGGLDTQYF

D: .
size: few
J: TRBJ2-5
V: TRBV21-1
DNA: TGTGCCAGCAGCAAAGATCAGGTAGCGGCGAAAGAGACCCAGTACTTC
CDR3: CASSKDQVAAKETQYF

D: TRBD1
size: few
J: TRBJ1-2
V: TRBV27
DNA: TGTGCCAGCAGCCGGGGGGACAGGGAAGATGGCTACACCTTC
CDR3: CASSRGDREDGYTF

D: .
size: .
J: TRBJ2-1
V: TRBV5-1
DNA: TGCGCCAGCAGCCCCCGTGGGAATAACAATGAGCAGTTCTTC
CDR3: CASSPRGNNNEQFF

D: .
size: .
J: TRBJ1-1
V: TRBV6-4
DNA: TGTGCCACTCCCGGGTCATCAGAAGCTGTCTTT
CDR3: CATPGSSEAVF

D: .
size: .
J: TRBJ1-6
V: TRBV4-1
DNA: TGCGCCAGCAGCCTACATTCGGGGAGCTCCTATAATTCACCCCTCCACTTT
CDR3: CASSLHSGSSYNSPLHF

D: .
size: .
J: TRBJ2-3
V: TRBV21-1
DNA: TGTGCCAGCAGCACCGAACCCGGGACAGGGTCCGATACGCAGTATTTT
CDR3: CASSTEPGTGSDTQYF

D: TRBD1
size: .
J: TRBJ2-3
V: TRBV7-8
DNA: TGTGCCAGCAGCTTTGGACAGGCGACAGATACGCAGTATTTT
CDR3: CASSFGQATDTQYF

D: TRBD1
size: .
J: TRBJ1-1
V: TRBV12-3/TRBV12-4
DNA: TGTGCCAGCAGAGTTTCAGGGGGAGGTGGCACTGAAGCTTTCTTT
CDR3: CASRVSGGGGTEAFF

D: TRBD2
size: .
J: TRBJ2-1
V: TRBV6-1
DNA: TGTGCCAGCAGTGAAGGGAGCGGGGGAAACAATGAGCAGTTCTTC
CDR3: CASSEGSGGNNEQFF

D: .
size: few
J: TRBJ2-1
V: TRBV6-2/TRBV6-3
DNA: TGTGCCAGCAGTACCACCGGCTCCTACAATGAGCAGTTCTTC
CDR3: CASSTTGSYNEQFF

D: .
size: few
J: TRBJ1-6
V: TRBV12-3/TRBV12-4
DNA: TGTGCCAGCAGTTCAAGGCCCCCTTACATGTATAATTCACCCCTCCACTTT
CDR3: CASSSRPPYMYNSPLHF

D: .
size: many
J: TRBJ1-6
V: TRBV6-4
DNA: TGTGCCAGCAGTGACAGGGATAATTCACCCCTCCACTTT
CDR3: CASSDRDNSPLHF

D: TRBD1
size: few
J: TRBJ1-5
V: TRBV27
DNA: TGTGCCAGCAGTCAGACAGGGGGGCCCAATCAGCCCCAGCATTTT
CDR3: CASSQTGGPNQPQHF

D: .
size: .
J: TRBJ2-2
V: TRBV12-3/TRBV12-4
DNA: TGTGCCAGCAGCATGACAGGTTTCGGGGAGCTGTTTTTT
CDR3: CASSMTGFGELFF

D: .
size: few
J: TRBJ1-1
V: TRBV6-5
DNA: TGTGCCAGCAGTTACGCTGGGGCTGAAGCTTTCTTT
CDR3: CASSYAGAEAFF

D: .
size: .
J: TRBJ2-2
V: TRBV9
DNA: TGTGCCAGCAGTCTTAACAAGCCTGATGACACCGGGGAGCTGTTTTTT
CDR3: CASSLNKPDDTGELFF

D: TRBD1
size: many
J: TRBJ1-1
V: TRBV27
DNA: TGTGCCAGCTTCACAGCAGGGGGTTTCGGGGGCGCCACTGAAGCTTTCTTT
CDR3: CASFTAGGFGGATEAFF

D: TRBD1
size: .
J: TRBJ2-4
V: TRBV12-3/TRBV12-4
DNA: TGTGCCAGCAGTTTAGGGACAGGGAAAAATCAGTACTTC
CDR3: CASSLGTGKNQYF

D: TRBD1
size: few
J: TRBJ2-2
V: TRBV10-3
DNA: TGTGCCATCAGTGAGTCGAATCACAGGGGTTCCACCGGGGAGCTGTTTTTT
CDR3: CAISESNHRGSTGELFF

D: .
size: .
J: TRBJ2-5
V: TRBV4-1
DNA: TGCGCCAGCAGCCAAGATTTTAAACCTTCGGCAGGGGGGTACCAAGAGACCCAGTACTTC
CDR3: CASSQDFKPSAGGYQETQYF